This T cell receptor (beta chain) came from a study of vaccination and CD4 T cells after COVID-19. Treatment: approximately 11-day PBMC culture with coronavirus spike peptide pools or control peptides (ViraFEST assay). A word on this clonotype: Its matching antigen is unknown.

V gave up 3 bases and J gave up 3 bases; unmatched junction bases: 3. Germline V CDR1 and CDR2: DFQATT, SNEGSKA (reference sequence). This CDR3 has 14 residues. The Oncomine TCR Beta short-read assay was applied to DNA of cultured CD4+ T cells. MiXCR was run by TCRdb on the PCR reads, yielding one entry per CDR3 protein. The table lists about 11,000 distinct CDR3 sequences, about two thirds of them singletons, with around 7.7% in the top ten. The sequenced sample was CD4+ T cells from blood, cultured in vitro. This TCR was sampled from a human donor who had recovered from COVID-19. This sequence joins TRBV20-1 and TRBJ1-5; 9 bases line up with TRBD1. CDR3 bases: TGCAGTGCTAGCACAGGGGGCTTCAATCAGCCCCAGCATTTT. It encodes CSASTGGFNQPQHF.